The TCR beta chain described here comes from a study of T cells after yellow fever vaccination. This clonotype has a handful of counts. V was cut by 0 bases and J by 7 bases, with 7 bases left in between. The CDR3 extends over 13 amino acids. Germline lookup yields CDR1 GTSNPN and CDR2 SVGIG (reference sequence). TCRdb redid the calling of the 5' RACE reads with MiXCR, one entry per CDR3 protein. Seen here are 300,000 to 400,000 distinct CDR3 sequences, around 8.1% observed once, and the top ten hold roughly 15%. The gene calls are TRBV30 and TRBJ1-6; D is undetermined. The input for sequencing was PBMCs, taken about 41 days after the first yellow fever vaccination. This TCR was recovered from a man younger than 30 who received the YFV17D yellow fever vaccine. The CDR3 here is CAWSVHGNSPLHF. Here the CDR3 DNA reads TGTGCCTGGAGTGTACACGGGAATTCACCCCTCCACTTT. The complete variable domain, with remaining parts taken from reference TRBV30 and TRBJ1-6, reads SQTIHQWPATLVQPVGSPLSLECTVEGTSNPNLYWYRQAAGRGLQLLFYSVGIGQISSEVPQNLSASRPQDRQFILSSKKLLLSDSGFYLCAWSVHGNSPLHFGNGTRLTVT.